The rows below give T cell receptor beta chains drawn from one sample of a study of shared clonotypes between healthy human individuals. Libraries were prepared by immunoSEQ multiplex PCR; TCRdb keeps only in-frame clonotypes and omits some of them. The table has about 2,100,000 clones, around 93% seen once; the top ten hold 1.5% to 2%. The specimen was naive CD8+ T cells from PBMCs. Receptors were obtained from a man between 18 and 29 years old in good health. Some clones in this sample may be carry-over from other donors' samples. The CDR3 runs from the conserved cysteine through the conserved F or W. Each record gives: J gene, D gene, V gene, clone size, CDR3 protein, CDR3 DNA. The D gene is left open where the match is weak. The listing skips clone size in some rows; elsewhere it reads once, few, many or a size class.

TRBJ2-3 NA TRBV7-9 few CASSPRTDTQYF TGTGCCAGCAGCCCCCGAACAGATACGCAGTATTTT
TRBJ2-7 NA TRBV28 NA CASSWDYEQYF TGTGCCAGCAGTTGGGATTACGAGCAGTACTTC
TRBJ2-1 NA TRBV11-2 NA CASSLEGRIYNEQFF TGTGCCAGCAGCTTAGAGGGGCGGATCTACAATGAGCAGTTCTTC
TRBJ2-1 NA TRBV27 NA CASSPSQWTTLFPQFF TGTGCCAGCAGCCCTTCCCAATGGACTACCCTTTTCCCGCAGTTCTTC
TRBJ2-1 TRBD2 TRBV2 NA CASSEGFGLAREQFF TGTGCCAGCAGTGAAGGCTTTGGACTAGCTCGGGAGCAGTTCTTC
TRBJ1-1 TRBD1 TRBV9 NA CASSARDSPNTEAFF TGTGCCAGCAGCGCCCGGGACAGCCCGAACACTGAAGCTTTCTTT
TRBJ2-1 TRBD2 TRBV10-2 once CASSELTSGNDEQFF TGCGCCAGCAGTGAGCTGACTAGCGGGAATGATGAGCAGTTCTTC
TRBJ2-1 NA TRBV30 NA CAWSASGAEFDEQFF TGTGCCTGGAGTGCCTCGGGAGCCGAGTTTGATGAGCAGTTCTTC
TRBJ1-4 NA TRBV11-2 NA CASSGDSYEKLFF TGTGCCAGCAGCGGCGACAGCTATGAAAAACTGTTTTTT
TRBJ2-1 NA TRBV2 NA CASSEVRNEQFF TGTGCCAGCAGTGAAGTCAGGAATGAGCAGTTCTTC
TRBJ2-2 NA TRBV4-3 NA CASSQTARGGATTGELFF TGCGCCAGCAGCCAAACCGCCAGGGGGGGGGCGACCACCGGGGAGCTGTTTTTT
TRBJ1-4 NA TRBV28 NA CAVRQVGREKLFF TGTGCCGTACGACAGGTGGGGCGTGAAAAACTGTTTTTT
TRBJ1-2 NA TRBV4-1 NA CASSLGSRYGYTF TGCGCCAGCAGCCTCGGGTCCCGCTATGGCTACACCTTC
TRBJ2-3 NA TRBV9 NA CASSANPTMGASRNTQYF TGTGCCAGCAGCGCCAATCCCACCATGGGGGCCTCCCGGAATACGCAGTATTTT
TRBJ1-2 NA TRBV4-3 once CASSRTWGGSSYGYTF TGCGCCAGCAGCCGGACCTGGGGGGGTTCAAGCTATGGCTACACCTTC
TRBJ1-1 NA TRBV19 once CASTPVLPNTEAFF TGTGCCAGTACCCCGGTCCTTCCGAACACTGAAGCTTTCTTT
TRBJ1-2 NA TRBV7-9 NA CASSLFDREGNYGYTF TGTGCCAGCAGCTTATTTGACAGAGAGGGGAACTATGGCTACACCTTC
TRBJ1-4 TRBD1 TRBV5-1 NA CASSPGLGQGLDEKLFF TGCGCCAGCAGCCCAGGTCTCGGACAGGGGTTGGATGAAAAACTGTTTTTT
TRBJ1-4 TRBD1 TRBV7-9 NA CASSSPNLGTGGEKLFF TGTGCCAGCAGCTCACCGAATTTGGGGACAGGGGGGGAAAAACTGTTTTTT
TRBJ1-4 NA TRBV2 NA CASSEVGGFGEKLFF TGTGCCAGCAGTGAAGTCGGGGGGTTCGGTGAAAAACTGTTTTTT
TRBJ1-3 NA TRBV4-2 NA CASSSTWGESGNTIYF TGTGCCAGCAGCTCGACTTGGGGGGAGTCTGGAAACACCATATATTTT
TRBJ2-7 NA TRBV6-6 NA CASSYSQGYEQYF TGTGCCAGCAGTTACTCGCAGGGTTACGAGCAGTACTTC
TRBJ2-3 TRBD2 TRBV9 NA CASSVGPSGITNTQYF TGTGCCAGCAGCGTAGGCCCTAGCGGGATAACGAATACGCAGTATTTT
TRBJ2-1 TRBD2 TRBV4-1 NA CASSQGLAGKEQFF TGCGCCAGCAGCCAGGGACTAGCGGGGAAAGAGCAGTTCTTC
TRBJ2-1 NA TRBV13 NA CASSLDSHNEQFF TGTGCCAGCAGCCTCGACAGCCACAATGAGCAGTTCTTC
TRBJ1-2 NA TRBV7-9 NA CASSSNNKYGYTF TGTGCCAGCTCCAGCAATAATAAATATGGCTACACCTTC
TRBJ1-1 TRBD1 TRBV6-5 NA CASSYLGQVEAFF TGTGCCAGCAGTTACCTCGGACAGGTTGAAGCTTTCTTT
TRBJ2-2 NA TRBV30 NA CAWNGLWSRSRTGELFF TGTGCCTGGAACGGCCTGTGGTCTAGGAGCAGGACCGGGGAGCTGTTTTTT
TRBJ1-2 NA TRBV7-6 NA CASSLLGGSGYTF TGTGCCAGCAGCTTATTGGGGGGCTCTGGCTACACCTTC
TRBJ1-5 TRBD1 TRBV7-3 NA CASSLGDRANQPQHF TGTGCCAGCAGCTTGGGGGACAGGGCCAATCAGCCCCAGCATTTT
TRBJ2-1 TRBD2 TRBV4-2 NA CASSQDPSGRYNEQFF TGTGCCAGCAGCCAAGATCCCAGCGGGAGGTACAATGAGCAGTTCTTC
TRBJ2-7 TRBD2 TRBV9 NA CASSSPRAGGSYEQYF TGTGCCAGCAGCTCCCCCAGAGCGGGAGGATCCTACGAGCAGTACTTC
TRBJ2-7 NA TRBV2 NA CASSEGMYEQYF TGTGCCAGCAGTGAAGGCATGTACGAGCAGTACTTC
TRBJ2-1 TRBD2 TRBV7-9 NA CASSLAGLAPQQFF TGTGCCAGCAGCTTAGCAGGACTAGCTCCCCAGCAGTTCTTC
TRBJ2-3 NA TRBV9 NA CASSPELGTDTQYF TGTGCCAGCAGCCCGGAGCTTGGGACAGATACGCAGTATTTT
TRBJ2-7 NA TRBV6-6 NA CASSYTTGYEQYF TGTGCCAGCAGTTACACGACAGGTTACGAGCAGTACTTC
TRBJ1-5 NA TRBV7-9 NA CASTHGSSGQPQHF TGTGCCAGCACCCACGGGAGCTCTGGTCAGCCCCAGCATTTT
TRBJ2-5 NA TRBV7-9 NA CASSFSSRIQETQYF TGTGCCAGCAGCTTTAGCAGTCGGATCCAAGAGACCCAGTACTTC
TRBJ1-3 NA TRBV28 NA CASSLLSSGNTIYF TGTGCCAGCAGTTTACTGAGCTCTGGAAACACCATATATTTT
TRBJ2-7 NA TRBV15 NA CATQGLTGEQYF TGTGCCACCCAAGGATTAACGGGCGAGCAGTACTTC
TRBJ2-5 NA TRBV18 NA CASSPTRLGEETQYF TGTGCCAGCTCACCAACCCGACTAGGGGAGGAGACCCAGTACTTC
TRBJ1-2 TRBD1 TRBV5-1 NA CASSYGTGYGYTF TGCGCCAGCAGCTACGGGACAGGGTATGGCTACACCTTC
TRBJ1-2 NA TRBV6-5 NA CASSYSPGGYGYTF TGTGCCAGCAGTTACTCTCCGGGCGGCTATGGCTACACCTTC
TRBJ2-3 TRBD1 TRBV5-4 NA CASSVNRGLGTDTQYF TGTGCCAGCAGCGTAAACAGGGGCCTCGGCACAGATACGCAGTATTTT
TRBJ1-1 TRBD1 TRBV9 NA CASSADRGTTEAFF TGTGCCAGCAGCGCGGACAGGGGGACCACTGAAGCTTTCTTT
TRBJ2-1 NA TRBV7-9 NA CASSPGPASNEQFF TGTGCCAGCAGCCCGGGACCAGCATCCAATGAGCAGTTCTTC
TRBJ2-4 TRBD2 TRBV4-2 NA CASSQDPPSGAEAIQYF TGTGCCAGCAGCCAAGATCCGCCTAGCGGGGCTGAAGCTATTCAGTACTTC
TRBJ2-7 TRBD1 TRBV4-3 once CASSRVSGTGTYEQYF TGCGCCAGCAGCCGCGTCTCCGGGACAGGTACCTACGAGCAGTACTTC
TRBJ1-2 NA TRBV14 NA CASSQGTYGYTF TGTGCCAGCAGCCAAGGGACCTATGGCTACACCTTC
TRBJ1-3 TRBD1 TRBV11-3 NA CASSSGQGGNTIYF TGTGCCAGCAGCTCGGGACAGGGCGGAAACACCATATATTTT
TRBJ1-4 TRBD1 TRBV9 few CASSVATGGDEKLFF TGTGCCAGCAGCGTAGCGACAGGGGGCGATGAAAAACTGTTTTTT